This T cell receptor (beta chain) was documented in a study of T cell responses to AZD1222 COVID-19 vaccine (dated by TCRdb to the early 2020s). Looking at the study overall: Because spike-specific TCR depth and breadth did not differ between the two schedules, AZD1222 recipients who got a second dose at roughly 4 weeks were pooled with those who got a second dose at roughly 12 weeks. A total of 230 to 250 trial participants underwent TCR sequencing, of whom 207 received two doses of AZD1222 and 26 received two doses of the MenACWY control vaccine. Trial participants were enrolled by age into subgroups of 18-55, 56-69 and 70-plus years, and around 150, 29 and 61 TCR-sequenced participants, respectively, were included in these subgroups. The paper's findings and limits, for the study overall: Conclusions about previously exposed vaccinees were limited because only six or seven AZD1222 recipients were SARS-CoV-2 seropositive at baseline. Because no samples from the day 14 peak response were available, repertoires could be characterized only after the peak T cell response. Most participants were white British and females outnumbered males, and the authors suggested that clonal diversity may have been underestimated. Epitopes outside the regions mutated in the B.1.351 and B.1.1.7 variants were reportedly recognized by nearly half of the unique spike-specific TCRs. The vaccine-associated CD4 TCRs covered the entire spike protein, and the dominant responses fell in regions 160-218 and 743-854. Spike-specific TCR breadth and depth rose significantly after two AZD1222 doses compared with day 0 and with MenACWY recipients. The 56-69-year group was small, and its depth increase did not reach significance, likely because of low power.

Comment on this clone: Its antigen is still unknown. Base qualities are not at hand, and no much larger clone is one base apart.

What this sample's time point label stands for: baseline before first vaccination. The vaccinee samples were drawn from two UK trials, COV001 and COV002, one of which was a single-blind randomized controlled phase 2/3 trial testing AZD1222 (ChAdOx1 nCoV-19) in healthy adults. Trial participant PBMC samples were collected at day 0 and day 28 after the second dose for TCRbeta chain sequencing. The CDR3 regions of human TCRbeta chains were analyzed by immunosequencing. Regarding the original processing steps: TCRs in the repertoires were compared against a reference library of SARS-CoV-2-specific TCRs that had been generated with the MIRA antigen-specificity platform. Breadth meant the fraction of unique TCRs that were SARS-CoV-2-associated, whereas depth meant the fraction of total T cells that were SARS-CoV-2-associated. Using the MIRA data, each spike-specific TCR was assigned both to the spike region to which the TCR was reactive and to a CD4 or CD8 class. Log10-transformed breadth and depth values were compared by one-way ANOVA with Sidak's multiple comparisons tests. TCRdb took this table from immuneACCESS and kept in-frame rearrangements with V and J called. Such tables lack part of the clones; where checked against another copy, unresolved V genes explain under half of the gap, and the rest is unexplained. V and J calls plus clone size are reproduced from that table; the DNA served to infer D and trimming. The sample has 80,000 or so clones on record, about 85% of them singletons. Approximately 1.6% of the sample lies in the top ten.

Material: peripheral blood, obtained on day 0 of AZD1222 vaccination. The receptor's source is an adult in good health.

In nucleotides, the sequence is TGCAGCGTTGAAGATATAGGGGACGGCTACACCTTC. This codes for CSVEDIGDGYTF. The rearranged chain carries TRBV29-1 and TRBJ1-2; perhaps TRBD1 is the D gene, with 5 bases matching. From its cysteine to its phenylalanine, the CDR3 spans 12 amino acids. The only DNA kept is the CDR3, 36 bases in frame from the first base. Trimming takes 0 bases from V and 8 bases from J, and the germline ends sit 10 bases apart. From the germline V gene, CDR1 is SQVTM and CDR2 is ANQGSEA. Reference TRBV29-1 and TRBJ1-2 proteins supply the regions before and after the CDR3; the full variable domain is: SAVISQKPSRDICQRGTSLTIQCQVDSQVTMMFWYRQQPGQSLTLIATANQGSEATYESGFVIDKFPISRPNLTFSTLTVSNMSPEDSSIYLCSVEDIGDGYTFGSGTRLTVV.